This T cell receptor beta chain was captured in a study of regulatory T cells in long-lasting Graves disease. Comments on this clonotype: Its specificity is not known. A clone one base away is much larger, so this may be a read error.

Through Arm-PCR of CDR3 regions and iRepertoire HTBI primers, TCR beta libraries were built. TCRdb analysed the multiplex PCR reads with MiXCR anew, one entry per CDR3 protein. This table holds about 540,000 distinct CDR3 sequences, approximately 13% found once. Study-level points and caveats: Those with persistent disease had in common more public clonotypes (roughly 3,000) than new patients (approximately 990). Lower TCR diversity was seen in persistent Graves' patients than in newly diagnosed ones.

Trimming cost V 8 bases and J 9 bases, with 22 bases left between them. Germline-derived CDR1 and CDR2 are PRHDT and FYEKMQ (reference sequence). There are 14 residues in the CDR3. Time point noted: newly diagnosed GD, antithyroid drugs for less than 3 months. Isolated PBMC RNA provided the starting material for the TCR library. The diagnosis of Graves' disease used American Thyroid Association guidelines. About 10 milliliters of peripheral blood were taken and placed in EDTA tubes. The same sample was also studied in work on T cells in Graves' hyperthyroidism and ophthalmopathy.

The V call is TRBV13, the J call TRBJ2-5; D possibly corresponds to TRBD2 (6 bases). Material: peripheral blood mononuclear cells (PBMCs), obtained at new diagnosis, from a patient treated with antithyroid drugs. The receptor was isolated from a man aged 30 to 45 with Graves disease. The CDR3 coding sequence is TGTGCCAGCGGCTCAGGCGGGGCCCTCGGGGCCCAGTACTTC. Translation: CASGSGGALGAQYF.